This T cell receptor (beta chain) was retrieved from a study of early T cells in non-severe SARS-CoV-2 infection. Study observations and caveats: Clonotype matching in VDJdb favored anti-spike CD8 responses and did not capture private and CD4 specificities.

Attachment of unique molecular identifiers was made to individual cDNA molecules. TCRdb re-analysed the 5' RACE reads in MiXCR, keeping a single row per CDR3 protein. The repertoire holds tens of thousands of distinct CDR3 sequences, about 16% seen once, with 4.5% to 7% in the top ten. About this clonotype itself: Its target is unknown.

The CDR3 contains 14 residues. V shed 0 bases and J shed 2 bases, with 6 bases lying between them. Per germline, CDR1 SGHKS and CDR2 YYEKEE (reference sequence). The receptor comes from an adult who was a healthcare worker with PCR-confirmed SARS-CoV-2 infection or an uninfected control (not recorded which). Sequencing was done on a sample of whole blood. The rearrangement joins TRBV5-5 to TRBJ1-3, with D hard to call. The CDR3 DNA reads as TGTGCCAGCAGCTTGGTAGGGACTGGAAACACCATATATTTT. Residues: CASSLVGTGNTIYF. The complete variable domain, with remaining parts taken from reference TRBV5-5 and TRBJ1-3, reads DAGVTQSPTHLIKTRGQQVTLRCSPISGHKSVSWYQQVLGQGPQFIFQYYEKEERGRGNFPDRFSARQFPNYSSELNVNALLLGDSALYLCASSLVGTGNTIYFGEGSWLTVV.